This T cell receptor beta chain was retrieved from a study of ipilimumab plus nivolumab after autologous stem cell transplantation. Study overall: Typical patient got about 5 ipilimumab doses and seven to nine nivolumab doses (median).

Sequencing was performed with immunoSEQ multiplex PCR; in TCRdb, only in-frame clones are kept and a portion is missing. The profile shows some 46,000 clones, roughly 90% of them singletons. Germline trimming cut 5 bases from V and 0 bases from J; bases unmatched to any gene: 1. CDR1 is SGHTA, CDR2 FQGTGA, per germline. The CDR3 has 15 residues. Patients got ipilimumab 1 mg/kg beginning 14 to 28 days post-transplant. This sequence originates from a male donor with multiple myeloma. Material: PBMCs, obtained in a trial of ipilimumab plus nivolumab as post-transplant consolidation. This chain uses TRBV7-3 with TRBJ1-3, with 10 bases aligning to TRBD1. CDR3 in amino acids: CASSRTGGSGNTIYF. DNA for the CDR3: TGTGCCAGCAGCAGGACAGGGGGCTCTGGAAACACCATATATTTT.